This T cell receptor (beta chain) was sequenced for a study of blood T cell repertoires in COVID-19 (TCRdb year 2020). About the full investigation: The collaborator samples originated in the United States, Italy and Spain and spanned the acute and convalescent phases of COVID-19. The prospective study material was composed of cDNA or gDNA derived from T cells, B-cell-depleted T cells, or PBMCs. A freely available public database, intended as a resource for researchers studying the immune response to SARS-CoV-2, is where the repertoires were released. The sample metadata nearly always contained a de-identified subject ID, COVID-19 status, age in years and sex. Samples were obtained from the ongoing ImmuneRACE study (first 160 participants) and from about 1,300 subjects provided by 6 global collaborators. Where available, HLA class I and class II types were obtained from metadata supplied by the sample provider rather than from assay-based typing. Subjects who had been exposed to COVID-19, were actively infected with it, or had recovered from it provided the deeply sampled blood TCRbeta repertoires that made up the dataset.

V is shortened by 5 bases, J by 8 bases, and the region joining them spans 15 bases. The CDR3 numbers 13 residues from cysteine through phenylalanine. Only the CDR3 part of the read is kept: 39 bases, read in frame from the first base. As encoded in the germline V gene (reference sequence), CDR1 is SEHNR while CDR2 is FQNEAQ. The immunoSEQ Assay, a bias-controlled multiplex PCR, was used to amplify TCRbeta CDR3 regions from genomic DNA. Per the authors' processing: The number of nucleated cells in each sample was estimated by amplification of reference gene primers within the assay. To quantify the absolute abundance of each unique TCRbeta CDR3 rearrangement, sequence reads were collapsed and filtered. For each sample, productive Simpson clonality was calculated by taking the square root of Simpson's diversity index across productive rearrangements. This immuneACCESS table, as held by TCRdb, lists in-frame sequences with V and J called but not all clones. Of the missing ones, under half trace to an unresolved V gene in checked studies; the others have no known cause. V, J and clone size were drawn from that table, and D and trimming were deduced from the DNA. The sample data list approximately 96,000 clones, and about 90% of these were observed just once. In total, the top ten clones hold about 4.2% of the sample.

This clone was picked up one time. Its antigen specificity is not known. No base qualities exist here, and no much larger clone lies one base off it. One collaborating source in Seattle enrolled patients while the patients were actively infected and followed the patients over time throughout the course of disease. The collaborating institutions used their own protocols to collect whole blood in K2EDTA tubes. For TCRbeta analysis, collaborator samples were shipped as frozen whole blood, as isolated PBMCs, or as DNA extracted from either sample type. The research as a whole found: Clinical and demographic metadata were provided uncurated, with the amount varying by source and participant.

The receptor was isolated from a human donor with COVID-19, enrolled during active disease. The donor label of this sample is uncertain. Sequencing was done on a sample of peripheral blood. The sequence joins TRBV7-9 to TRBJ1-2; TRBD1 is possibly the D segment (6 matching bases). The nucleotides read TGTGCCAGCAGCCTACAGGGCAGGTGGGGCTACACCTTC. It codes for CASSLQGRWGYTF.